This T cell receptor beta chain was sequenced in a study of blood T cells in healthy people across ages. Only a few counts were recorded for this clonotype. No antigen is known for it. A sample-barcoded 5' primer and a J-beta primer mix were used in a second PCR of roughly 7 to 12 cycles. Every molecule of cDNA carried a tag from a template-switch adaptor with 12 random nucleotides. TCRdb reprocessed the 5' RACE reads with MiXCR, giving one entry per CDR3 protein. The sample lists 800,000 to 950,000 distinct CDR3 sequences; about 48% were seen once. Whole-study results and caveats: With age, beta diversity per million T cells declined roughly linearly, significantly by 30 to 50.

Every sample yielded at least 6 million isolated PBMCs. Sequencing was done on a sample of blood. The source of this sequence is a man aged 30 to 45 in good health.

CDR3 sequence (DNA): TGCAGCGTTGACGACGACAGGCGCCTCAGCACAGATACGCAGTATTTT. Amino acids: CSVDDDRRLSTDTQYF. The chain is built from TRBV29-1 and TRBJ2-3; weak D call: TRBD1 (6 bases). The CDR3 extends over 16 amino acids. Germline CDR1 reads SQVTM; CDR2 reads ANQGSEA. Trimming took 3 bases from V and 0 from J, leaving 16 bases between them.